This TCR beta chain was retrieved from a study of blood T cell repertoires in COVID-19. As for the study in general: Acute-phase and convalescent COVID-19 samples originated in the United States, Italy and Spain. T cells, B-cell-depleted T cells, or PBMCs provided the cDNA or gDNA that served as material.

Participants reported their clinical history, and cohort assignment relied on those reports. Per the original methods: The authors estimated nucleated cell counts from reference gene primer amplification. Libraries were prepared by immunoSEQ multiplex PCR; TCRdb keeps only in-frame clonotypes and omits some of them. V, J and clone size are those of that table, while D and trimming were read from the DNA. The sample records approximately 360,000 clones, approximately 88% being singletons. CDR3 size: 13 residues. V lost 3 bases and J lost 8; bases outside the gene matches: 7. Germline V gene data show CDR1 as SGHDT and CDR2 as YYEEEE. This clone was recorded a few times.

The source is a woman aged 30 to 39 with acute COVID-19. The sample comprised PBMCs or T cells enriched from blood (not recorded which). The chain employs TRBV5-6 and TRBJ1-1; TRBD1 matches 7 bases. The CDR3 DNA is TGTGCCAGCAGCTCAGGGGGAAGACCCGAAGCTTTCTTT. Its translation: CASSSGGRPEAFF.